The T cell receptor beta chain under discussion was sequenced for a study of Graves' ophthalmopathy and Graves' hyperthyroidism. Having ophthalmopathy, the donors showed moderate-to-severe activity, CAS ≥3 and NOSPECS ≥4, with disease lasting under 3 months. None of the included patients had other autoimmune diseases, uncontrolled infections, pregnancy or lactation, as these led to exclusion. Germline assignment: CDR1 SGHTA and CDR2 FQGNSA. The length of the CDR3 is 16 residues. V was trimmed by 5 bases and J by 1 base, leaving 12 bases between them. This clonotype was counted many times. The TCR beta CDR3 regions underwent amplification from RNA transcripts. The library came from an HTBI-primed first-round RT-PCR and a second-round multiplex PCR. TCRdb reprocessed the multiplex PCR reads via MiXCR and lists one record per CDR3 protein. Of 210,000 or so distinct CDR3 sequences listed, 29% are singletons.

The sample comprised peripheral blood. The receptor was isolated from a man aged 45-60 years with Graves' ophthalmopathy. The rearrangement joins TRBV7-2 to TRBJ2-6; D is uncertain. The CDR3, as DNA: TGTGCCAGCAGCCCCTCCCCGGGTTCTGGGGCCAACGTCCTGACTTTC. It translates to CASSPSPGSGANVLTF.